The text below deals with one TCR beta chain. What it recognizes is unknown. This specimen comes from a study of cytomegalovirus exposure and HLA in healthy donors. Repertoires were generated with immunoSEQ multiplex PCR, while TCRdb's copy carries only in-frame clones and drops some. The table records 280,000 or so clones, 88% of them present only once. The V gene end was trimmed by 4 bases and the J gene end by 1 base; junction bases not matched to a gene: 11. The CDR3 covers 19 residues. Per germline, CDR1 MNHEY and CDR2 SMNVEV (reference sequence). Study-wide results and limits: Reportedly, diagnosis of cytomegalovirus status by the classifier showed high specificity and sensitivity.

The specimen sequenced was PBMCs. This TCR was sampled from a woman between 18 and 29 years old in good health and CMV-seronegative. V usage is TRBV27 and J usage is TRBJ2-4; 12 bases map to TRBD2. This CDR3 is CASSYPTSGGQAAKNIQYF. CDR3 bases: TGTGCCAGCAGTTACCCGACTAGCGGGGGACAAGCGGCCAAAAACATTCAGTACTTC.